The present T cell receptor beta chain was sequenced within a study of blood T cell repertoires in COVID-19. In germline, CDR1 is SGDLS, CDR2 YYNGEE. The CDR3 runs 14 residues. V was shortened by 7 bases and J by 0 bases, with 11 bases between the two germline ends. The method was immunoSEQ multiplex PCR; TCRdb's version includes in-frame clones alone and lacks a portion of them. The sample carries roughly 68,000 clones, 80% to 85% recorded once. The chain has TRBV9 and TRBJ1-5, with D hard to call. The receptor comes from a human donor in a cohort sampled during active COVID-19. The sample was peripheral blood. The CDR3 nucleotides read TGTGCCAGCCATAGGACTTATAGCAATCAGCCCCAGCATTTT. As protein: CASHRTYSNQPQHF. The whole variable domain, remainder taken from reference TRBV9 and TRBJ1-5, is DSGVTQTPKHLITATGQRVTLRCSPRSGDLSVYWYQQSLDQGLQFLIQYYNGEERAKGNILERFSAQQFPDLHSELNLSSLELGDSALYFCASHRTYSNQPQHFGDGTRLSIL.